This TCR beta chain comes out of a study of cytomegalovirus exposure and HLA in healthy donors. 13 Jbeta primers and 60 Vbeta primers were used for the PCR. TCRdb's copy holds only in-frame clones and misses some; the assay was immunoSEQ multiplex PCR. The sample contains approximately 240,000 clones, about 89% of which appear only once. Findings of the study overall: Across donors, sequencing depth was assumed by presence/absence analyses to be roughly uniform.

The CDR3 consists of 16 residues. V was clipped by 0 bases and J by 3 bases, with 12 bases between them. Looked up from germline, CDR1 is KGHSH and CDR2 is LQKENI. Worth noting for this clone: Its specificity is unknown.

This receptor was obtained from a woman aged 18-29 years in good health and CMV-seronegative. The chain recombines TRBV18 with TRBJ2-1, with D perhaps matching TRBD2 (5 bases). The sample taken for sequencing was PBMCs. CDR3 sequence: CASSPPNKLGYNEQFF. The CDR3 DNA reads TGTGCCAGCTCACCACCAAACAAACTAGGCTACAATGAGCAGTTCTTC.